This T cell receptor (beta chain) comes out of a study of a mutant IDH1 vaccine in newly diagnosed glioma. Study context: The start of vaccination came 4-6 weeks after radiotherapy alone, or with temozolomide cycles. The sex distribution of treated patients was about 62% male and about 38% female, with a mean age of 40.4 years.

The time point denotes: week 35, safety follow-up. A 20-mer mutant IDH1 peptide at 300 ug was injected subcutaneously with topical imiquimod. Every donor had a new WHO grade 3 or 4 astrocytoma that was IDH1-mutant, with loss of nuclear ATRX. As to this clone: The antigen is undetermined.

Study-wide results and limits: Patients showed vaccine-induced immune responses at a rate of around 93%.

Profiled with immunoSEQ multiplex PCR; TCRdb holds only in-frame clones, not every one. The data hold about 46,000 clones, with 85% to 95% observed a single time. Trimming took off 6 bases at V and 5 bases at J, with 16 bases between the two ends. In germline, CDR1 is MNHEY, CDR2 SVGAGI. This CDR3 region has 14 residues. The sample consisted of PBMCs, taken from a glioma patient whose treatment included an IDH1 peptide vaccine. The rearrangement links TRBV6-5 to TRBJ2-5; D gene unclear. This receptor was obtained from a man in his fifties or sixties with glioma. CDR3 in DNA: TGTGCCAGCAGGTCGACCGCACCAAGGGAGACCCAGTACTTC. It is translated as CASRSTAPRETQYF.